The source of this T cell receptor beta chain is a study of blood T cell repertoires in COVID-19. Study-level background: T cells, B-cell-depleted T cells, or PBMCs provided the cDNA or gDNA that served as material.

Sequencing was performed with immunoSEQ multiplex PCR; in TCRdb, only in-frame clones are kept and a portion is missing. Here the sample spans roughly 220,000 clones, about 90% being singletons. Germline CDR1 and CDR2: SQVTM and ANQGSEA. The CDR3 loop spans 15 amino acids. The J segment lost 4 bases and the V segment lost 3 bases, leaving 5 bases of the junction unmatched. The source is a woman in her 50s with acute COVID-19. The sequencing sample was made of PBMCs or T cells enriched from blood (not recorded which). V usage is TRBV29-1 and J usage is TRBJ2-1; 11 bases match TRBD2. The CDR3 nucleotides are TGCAGCGTTGACCCGGGACTAGCGGTGTACAATGAGCAGTTCTTC. This translates into CSVDPGLAVYNEQFF.